This TCR beta chain derives from a study of cytomegalovirus exposure and HLA in healthy donors. Study-level points and caveats: In vitro confirmation showed a few CMV-associated chains to be CMV antigen specific. 87-base-pair reads could not separate some V segments, including TRBV6-2 and TRBV6-3. Using a false discovery rate of 0.05, a later analysis showed that approximately 16,000 TCR beta sequences were associated with HLA alleles. Presence/absence analyses assumed roughly uniform sequencing depth across donors.

The study ran its PCR with 60 Vbeta and 13 Jbeta primers. The data were produced by immunoSEQ multiplex PCR, yet TCRdb's version contains in-frame clones alone and is incomplete. The table lists approximately 140,000 clones, more than 65% of them singletons. Details on this clone: The antigen is not known.

This CDR3 is 16 amino acids long. Germline lookup yields CDR1 WNHNN and CDR2 SYGVQD (reference sequence). With V trimmed by 8 bases and J by 6 bases, 9 bases remained unmatched. The sequence came from a man aged 50 to 59 in good health and CMV-seropositive. The chain uses TRBV10-1 and TRBJ2-1; 14 nucleotides agree with TRBD2. The sequencing sample was made of PBMCs. The CDR3 coding sequence is TGCGCCAGCGCCACCGGGACTAGCGGGAGCCGCAATGAGCAGTTCTTC. Translating it yields CASATGTSGSRNEQFF.